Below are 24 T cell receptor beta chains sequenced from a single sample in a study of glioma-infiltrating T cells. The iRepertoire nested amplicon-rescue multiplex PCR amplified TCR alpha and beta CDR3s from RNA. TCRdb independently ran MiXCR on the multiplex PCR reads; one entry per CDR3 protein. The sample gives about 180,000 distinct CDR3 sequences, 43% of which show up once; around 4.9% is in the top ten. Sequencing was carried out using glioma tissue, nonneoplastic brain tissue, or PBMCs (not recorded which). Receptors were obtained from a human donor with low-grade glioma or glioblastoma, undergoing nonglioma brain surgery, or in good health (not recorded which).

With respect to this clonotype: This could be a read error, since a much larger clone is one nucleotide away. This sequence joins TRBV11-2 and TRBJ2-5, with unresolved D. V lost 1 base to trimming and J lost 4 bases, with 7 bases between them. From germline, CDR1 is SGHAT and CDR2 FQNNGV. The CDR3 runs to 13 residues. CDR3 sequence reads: CASSLGLGETQYF. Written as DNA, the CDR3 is TGTGCCAGCAGCTTAGGGCTAGGAGAGACCCAGTACTTC.

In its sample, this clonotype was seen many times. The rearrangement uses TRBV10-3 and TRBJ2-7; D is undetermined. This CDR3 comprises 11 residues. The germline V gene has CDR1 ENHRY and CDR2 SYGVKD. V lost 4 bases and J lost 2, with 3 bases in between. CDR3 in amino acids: CAISGAYEQYF. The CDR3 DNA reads TGTGCCATCAGTGGCGCCTACGAGCAGTACTTC.

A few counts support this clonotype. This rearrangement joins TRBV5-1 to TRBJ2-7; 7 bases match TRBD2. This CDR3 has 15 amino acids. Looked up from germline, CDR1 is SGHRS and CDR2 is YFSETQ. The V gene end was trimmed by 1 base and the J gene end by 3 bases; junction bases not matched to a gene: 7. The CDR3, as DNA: TGCGCCAGCAGCTTGTTTGCGGGAGAGAGCTACGAGCAGTACTTC. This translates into CASSLFAGESYEQYF. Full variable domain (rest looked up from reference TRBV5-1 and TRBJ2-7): KAGVTQTPRYLIKTRGQQVTLSCSPISGHRSVSWYQQTPGQGLQFLFEYFSETQRNKGNFPGRFSGRQFSNSRSEMNVSTLELGDSALYLCASSLFAGESYEQYFGPGTRLTVT.

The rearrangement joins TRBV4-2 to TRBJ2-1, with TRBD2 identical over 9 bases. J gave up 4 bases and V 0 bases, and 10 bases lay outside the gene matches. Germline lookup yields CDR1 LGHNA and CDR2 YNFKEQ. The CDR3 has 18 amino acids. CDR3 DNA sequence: TGTGCCAGCAGCCAAGATATTGGGATCAGCGGGAGGTACAATGAGCAGTTCTTC. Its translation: CASSQDIGISGRYNEQFF.

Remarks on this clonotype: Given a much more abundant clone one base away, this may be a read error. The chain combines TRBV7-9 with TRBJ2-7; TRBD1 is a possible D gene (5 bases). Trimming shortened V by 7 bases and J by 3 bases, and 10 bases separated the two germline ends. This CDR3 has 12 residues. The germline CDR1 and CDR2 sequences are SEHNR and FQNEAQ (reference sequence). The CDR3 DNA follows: TGTGCCAGCATCTTTGACAGCTACGAGCAGTACTTC. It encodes CASIFDSYEQYF.

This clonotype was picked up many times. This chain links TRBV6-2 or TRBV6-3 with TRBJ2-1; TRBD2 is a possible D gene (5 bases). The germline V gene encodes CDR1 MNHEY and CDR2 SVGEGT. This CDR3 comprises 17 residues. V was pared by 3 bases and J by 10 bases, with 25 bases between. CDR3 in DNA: TGTGCCAGCAGTTATCACCGCGACTCCTCCGGGGTCCACGAGCAGTTCTTC. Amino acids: CASSYHRDSSGVHEQFF.

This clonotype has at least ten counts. CDR3 nucleotides: TGTGCCAGCAGCGAAAGACCCCGGGGCTACAATGAGCAGTTCTTC. Translating it yields CASSERPRGYNEQFF. The chain combines TRBV7-2 with TRBJ2-1, with a weak D call TRBD2 (5 bases). CDR3 size: 15 residues. Germline V gives CDR1 SGHTA, CDR2 FQGNSA. Trimming cost V 5 bases and J 3 bases, with 14 bases left between them.

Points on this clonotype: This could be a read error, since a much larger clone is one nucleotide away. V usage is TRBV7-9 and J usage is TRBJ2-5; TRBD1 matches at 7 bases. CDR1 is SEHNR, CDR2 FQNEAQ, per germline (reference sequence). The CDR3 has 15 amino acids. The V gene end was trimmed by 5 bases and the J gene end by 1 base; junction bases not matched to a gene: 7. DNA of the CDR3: TGTGCCAGCAGCCCAGTGGGACAGAGCCAAGAGACCCAGTACTTC. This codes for CASSPVGQSQETQYF.

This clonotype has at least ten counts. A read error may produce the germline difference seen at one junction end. The CDR3 nucleotides read TGTGCCAGCAGGTTAGCGGGACCAGATACGCAGTATTTT. Its protein product is CASRLAGPDTQYF. The rearrangement joins TRBV11-2 to TRBJ2-3; 8 bases agree with TRBD2. This CDR3 has 13 residues. The V gene's germline CDR1 is SGHAT and CDR2 FQNNGV.

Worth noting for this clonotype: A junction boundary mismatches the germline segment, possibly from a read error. CDR3 region: CASIYFRDRGTVSGYTF. CDR3 DNA: TGTGCCAGCATTTACTTCCGGGACAGGGGAACGGTCTCTGGCTACACCTTC. This chain joins TRBV6-5 and TRBJ1-2, with TRBD1 identical over 10 bases. Germline V CDR1 and CDR2: MNHEY, SVGAGI. This CDR3 has 17 residues.

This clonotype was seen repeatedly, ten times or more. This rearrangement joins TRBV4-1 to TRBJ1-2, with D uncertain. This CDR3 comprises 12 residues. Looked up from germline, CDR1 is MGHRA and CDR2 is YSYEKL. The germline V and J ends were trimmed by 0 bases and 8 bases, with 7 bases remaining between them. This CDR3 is CASSQEAGGYTF. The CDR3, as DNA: TGCGCCAGCAGCCAAGAGGCAGGCGGCTACACCTTC.

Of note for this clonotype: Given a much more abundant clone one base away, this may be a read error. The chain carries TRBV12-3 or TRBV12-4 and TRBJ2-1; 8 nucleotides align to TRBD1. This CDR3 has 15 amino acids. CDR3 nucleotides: TGTGCCAGCAGTCCGGGACAGGCTTCCTACAATGAGGAGTTCTTC. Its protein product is CASSPGQASYNEEFF.

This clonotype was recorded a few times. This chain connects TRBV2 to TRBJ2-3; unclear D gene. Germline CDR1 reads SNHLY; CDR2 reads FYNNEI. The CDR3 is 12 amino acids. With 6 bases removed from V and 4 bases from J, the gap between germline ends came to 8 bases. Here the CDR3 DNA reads TGTGCCAGCAGGCGTGAGCCAGATACGCAGTATTTT. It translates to CASRREPDTQYF.

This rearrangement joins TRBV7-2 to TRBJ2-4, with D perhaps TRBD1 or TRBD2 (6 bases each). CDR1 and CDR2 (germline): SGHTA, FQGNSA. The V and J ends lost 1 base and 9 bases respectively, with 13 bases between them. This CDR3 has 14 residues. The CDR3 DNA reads TGTGCCAGCAGCTTAGAGGGGGGAAGGGGCATTCAGTACTTC. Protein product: CASSLEGGRGIQYF.

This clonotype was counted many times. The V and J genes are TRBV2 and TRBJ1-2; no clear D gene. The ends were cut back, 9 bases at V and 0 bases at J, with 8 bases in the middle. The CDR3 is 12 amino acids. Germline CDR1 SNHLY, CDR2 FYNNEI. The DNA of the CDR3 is TGTGCCAGAAAACAAGCTAACTATGGCTACACCTTC. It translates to CARKQANYGYTF.

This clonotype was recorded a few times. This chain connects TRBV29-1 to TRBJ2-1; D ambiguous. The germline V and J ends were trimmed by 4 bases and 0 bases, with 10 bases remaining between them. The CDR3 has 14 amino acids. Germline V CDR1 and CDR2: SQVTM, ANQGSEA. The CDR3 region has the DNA TGCAGCGTTGGGGTGGGAAGCTCCTACAATGAGCAGTTCTTC. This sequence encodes CSVGVGSSYNEQFF.

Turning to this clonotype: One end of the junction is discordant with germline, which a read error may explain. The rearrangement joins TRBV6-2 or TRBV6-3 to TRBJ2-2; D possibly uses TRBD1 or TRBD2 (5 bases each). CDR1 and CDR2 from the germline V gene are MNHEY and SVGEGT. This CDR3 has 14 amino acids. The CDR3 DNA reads TGTGCCACCCGGGGACCCTTGAACACCGGGGAGCTGTTCTTT. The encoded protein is CATRGPLNTGELFF.

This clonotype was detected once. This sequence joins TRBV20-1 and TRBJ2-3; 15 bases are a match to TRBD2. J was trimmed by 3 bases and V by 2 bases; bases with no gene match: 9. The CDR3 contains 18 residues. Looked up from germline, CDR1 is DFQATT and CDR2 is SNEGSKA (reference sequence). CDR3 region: CSARYSGGTSGRTDTQYF. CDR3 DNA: TGCAGTGCTAGATATTCAGGAGGGACTAGCGGGAGGACAGATACGCAGTATTTT.

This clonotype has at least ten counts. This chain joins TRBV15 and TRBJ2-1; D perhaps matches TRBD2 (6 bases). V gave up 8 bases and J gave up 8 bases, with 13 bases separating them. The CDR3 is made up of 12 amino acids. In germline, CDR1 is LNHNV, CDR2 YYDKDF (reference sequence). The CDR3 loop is CATRDLSYEQFF. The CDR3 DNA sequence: TGTGCCACCCGGGACTTGTCTTATGAGCAGTTCTTC.

CDR3 in DNA: TGTGCCAGCCCCGGTAGCGGGTATTACGAGCAGTACTTC. It codes for CASPGSGYYEQYF. The V call is TRBV27, the J call TRBJ2-7, with 7 bases identical to TRBD2. This CDR3 comprises 13 residues. Looked up from germline, CDR1 is MNHEY and CDR2 is SMNVEV (reference sequence). Trimming removed 8 bases from V and 4 bases from J; junction bases left unmatched: 8.

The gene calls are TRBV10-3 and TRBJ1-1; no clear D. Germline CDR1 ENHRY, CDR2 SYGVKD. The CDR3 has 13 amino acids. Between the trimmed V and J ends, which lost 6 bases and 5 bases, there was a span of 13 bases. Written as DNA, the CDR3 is TGTGCCATCAGAGAGAAAGGGCTGACTGAAGCTTTCTTT. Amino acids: CAIREKGLTEAFF.

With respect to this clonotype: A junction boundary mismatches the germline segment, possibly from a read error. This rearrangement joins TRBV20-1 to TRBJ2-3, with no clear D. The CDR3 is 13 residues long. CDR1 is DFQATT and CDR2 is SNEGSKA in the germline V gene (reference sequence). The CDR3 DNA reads TGCAGTGCTAGAGACCGATGCACAGATACGCGGTATTTT. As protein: CSARDRCTDTRYF.

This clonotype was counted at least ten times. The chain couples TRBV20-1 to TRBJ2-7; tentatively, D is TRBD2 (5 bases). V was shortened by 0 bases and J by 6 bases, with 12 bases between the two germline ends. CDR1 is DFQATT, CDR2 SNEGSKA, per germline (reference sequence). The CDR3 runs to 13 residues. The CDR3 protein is CSARDPGKSEQYF. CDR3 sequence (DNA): TGCAGTGCTAGAGATCCGGGAAAGAGCGAGCAGTACTTC.

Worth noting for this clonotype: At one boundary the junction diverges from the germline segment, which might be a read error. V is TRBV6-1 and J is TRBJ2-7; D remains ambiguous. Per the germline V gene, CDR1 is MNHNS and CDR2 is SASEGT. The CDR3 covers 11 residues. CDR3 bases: TGTGCCATCAGTGTCTCCTACGAGCAGTACTTC. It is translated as CAISVSYEQYF.